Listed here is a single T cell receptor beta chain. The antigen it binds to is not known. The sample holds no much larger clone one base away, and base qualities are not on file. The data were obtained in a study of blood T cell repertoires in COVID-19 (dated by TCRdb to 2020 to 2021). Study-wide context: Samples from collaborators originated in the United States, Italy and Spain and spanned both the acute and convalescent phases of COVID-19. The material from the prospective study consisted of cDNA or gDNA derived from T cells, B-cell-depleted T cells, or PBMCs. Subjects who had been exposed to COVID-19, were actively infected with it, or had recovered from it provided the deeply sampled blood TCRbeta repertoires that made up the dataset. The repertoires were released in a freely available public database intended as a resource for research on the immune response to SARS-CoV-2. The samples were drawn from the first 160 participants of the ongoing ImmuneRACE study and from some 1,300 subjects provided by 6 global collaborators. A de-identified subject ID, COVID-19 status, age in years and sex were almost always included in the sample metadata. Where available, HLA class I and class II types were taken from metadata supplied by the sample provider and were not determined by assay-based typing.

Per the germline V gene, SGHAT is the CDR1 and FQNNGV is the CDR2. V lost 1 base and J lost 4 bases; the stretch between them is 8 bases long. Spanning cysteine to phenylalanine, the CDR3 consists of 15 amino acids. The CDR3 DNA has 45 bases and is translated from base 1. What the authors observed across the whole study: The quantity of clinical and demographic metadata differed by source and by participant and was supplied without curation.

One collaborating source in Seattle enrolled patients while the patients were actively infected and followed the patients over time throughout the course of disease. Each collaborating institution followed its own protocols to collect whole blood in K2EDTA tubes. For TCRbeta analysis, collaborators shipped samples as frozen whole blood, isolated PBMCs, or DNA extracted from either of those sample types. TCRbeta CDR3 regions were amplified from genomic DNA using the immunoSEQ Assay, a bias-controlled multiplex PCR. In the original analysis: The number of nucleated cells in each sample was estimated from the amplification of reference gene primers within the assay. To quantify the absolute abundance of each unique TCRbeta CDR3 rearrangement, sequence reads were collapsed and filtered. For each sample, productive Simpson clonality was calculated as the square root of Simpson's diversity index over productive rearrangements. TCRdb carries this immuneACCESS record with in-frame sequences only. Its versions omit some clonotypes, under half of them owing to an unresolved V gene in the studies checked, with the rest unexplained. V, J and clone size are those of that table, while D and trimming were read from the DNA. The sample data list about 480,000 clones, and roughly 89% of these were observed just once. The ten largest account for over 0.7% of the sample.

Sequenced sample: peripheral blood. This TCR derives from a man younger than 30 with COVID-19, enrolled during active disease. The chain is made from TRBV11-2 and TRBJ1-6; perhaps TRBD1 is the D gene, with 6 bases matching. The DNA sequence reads TGTGCCAGCAGCTTAGGGACAGTTTATAATTCACCCCTCCACTTT. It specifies CASSLGTVYNSPLHF. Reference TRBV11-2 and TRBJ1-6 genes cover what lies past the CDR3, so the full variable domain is EAGVAQSPRYKIIEKRQSVAFWCNPISGHATLYWYQQILGQGPKLLIQFQNNGVVDDSQLPKDRFSAERLKGVDSTLKIQPAKLEDSAVYLCASSLGTVYNSPLHFGNGTRLTVT.